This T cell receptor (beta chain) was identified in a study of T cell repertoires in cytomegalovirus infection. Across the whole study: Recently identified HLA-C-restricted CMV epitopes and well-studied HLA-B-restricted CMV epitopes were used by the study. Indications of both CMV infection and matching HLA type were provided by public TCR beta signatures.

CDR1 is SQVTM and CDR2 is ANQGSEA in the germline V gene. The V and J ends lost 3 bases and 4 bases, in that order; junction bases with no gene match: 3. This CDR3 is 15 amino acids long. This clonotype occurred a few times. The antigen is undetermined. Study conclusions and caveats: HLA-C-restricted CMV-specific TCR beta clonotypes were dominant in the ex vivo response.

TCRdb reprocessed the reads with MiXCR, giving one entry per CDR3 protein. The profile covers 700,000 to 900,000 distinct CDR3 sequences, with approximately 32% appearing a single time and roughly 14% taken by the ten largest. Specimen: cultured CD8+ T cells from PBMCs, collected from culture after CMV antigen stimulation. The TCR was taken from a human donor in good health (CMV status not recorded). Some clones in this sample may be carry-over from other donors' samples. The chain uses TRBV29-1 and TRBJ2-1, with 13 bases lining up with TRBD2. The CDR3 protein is CSVEGLAGTYNEQFF. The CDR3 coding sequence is TGCAGCGTTGAGGGACTAGCGGGGACATACAATGAGCAGTTCTTC.